This T cell receptor (beta chain) was identified during a study of CD8 T cells in ankylosing spondylitis. MiXCR, run by TCRdb on the 5' RACE reads, gives a single entry per CDR3 protein. The table lists about 220,000 distinct CDR3 sequences, about 26% of them singletons. With regard to this clonotype: Possible read error: a much larger clone is one base away.

Germline-derived CDR1 and CDR2 are MNHEY and SMNVEV (reference sequence). This CDR3 has 14 amino acids. Source material: blood, either unsorted or a sorted T cell fraction (not recorded which). The clonotype comes from a male donor with ankylosing spondylitis or in good health (not recorded which). The chain combines TRBV27 with TRBJ2-7; TRBD2 agrees at 13 bases. CDR3 sequence: CASRGLAGAYAQYF. The CDR3 DNA sequence: TGTGCCAGCCGTGGACTAGCGGGAGCCTACGCGCAGTACTTC.